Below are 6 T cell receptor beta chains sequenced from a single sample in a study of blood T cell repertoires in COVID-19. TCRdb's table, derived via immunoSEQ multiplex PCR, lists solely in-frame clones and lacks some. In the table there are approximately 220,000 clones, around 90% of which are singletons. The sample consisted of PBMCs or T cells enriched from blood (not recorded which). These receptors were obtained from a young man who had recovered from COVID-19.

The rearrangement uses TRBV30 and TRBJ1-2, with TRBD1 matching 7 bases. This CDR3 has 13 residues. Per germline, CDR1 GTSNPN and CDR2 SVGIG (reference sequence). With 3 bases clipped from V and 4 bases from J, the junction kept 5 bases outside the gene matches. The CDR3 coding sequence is TGTGCCTGGAGCAAGACAGGGCTCTATGGCTACACCTTC. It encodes CAWSKTGLYGYTF.

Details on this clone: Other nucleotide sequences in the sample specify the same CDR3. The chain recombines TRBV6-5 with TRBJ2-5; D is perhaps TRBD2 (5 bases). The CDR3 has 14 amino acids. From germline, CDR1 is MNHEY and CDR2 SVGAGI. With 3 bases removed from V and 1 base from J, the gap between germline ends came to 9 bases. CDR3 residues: CASSYGGLQETQYF. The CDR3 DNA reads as TGTGCCAGCAGTTATGGCGGACTCCAAGAGACCCAGTACTTC.

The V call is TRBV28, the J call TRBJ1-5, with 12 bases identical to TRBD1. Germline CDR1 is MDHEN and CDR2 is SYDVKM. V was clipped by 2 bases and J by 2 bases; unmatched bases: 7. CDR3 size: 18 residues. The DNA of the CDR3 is TGTGCCAGCAGTTTAAGCGGGACAGGGGGCTGGGGCAATCAGCCCCAGCATTTT. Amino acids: CASSLSGTGGWGNQPQHF.

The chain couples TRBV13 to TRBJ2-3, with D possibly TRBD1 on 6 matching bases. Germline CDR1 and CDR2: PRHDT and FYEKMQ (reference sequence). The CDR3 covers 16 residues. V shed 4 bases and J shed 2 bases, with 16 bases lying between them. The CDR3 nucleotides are TGTGCCAGCAGCTCGGCGGACCAGGGGATCACAGATACGCAGTATTTT. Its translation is CASSSADQGITDTQYF.

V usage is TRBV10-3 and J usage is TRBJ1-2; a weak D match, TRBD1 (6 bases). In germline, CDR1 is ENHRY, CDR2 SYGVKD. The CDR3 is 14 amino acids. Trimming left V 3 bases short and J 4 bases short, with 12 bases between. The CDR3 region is CAISDDGGPYGYTF. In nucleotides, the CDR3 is TGTGCCATCAGTGATGACGGGGGGCCCTATGGCTACACCTTC.

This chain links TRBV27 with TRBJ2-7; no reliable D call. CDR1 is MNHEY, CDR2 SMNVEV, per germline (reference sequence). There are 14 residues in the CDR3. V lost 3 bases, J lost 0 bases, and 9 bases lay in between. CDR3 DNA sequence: TGTGCCAGCAGTTTTGGTGGGCCCTCCTACGAGCAGTACTTC. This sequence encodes CASSFGGPSYEQYF.